A single sample is the source of the 20 T cell receptor beta chains below, sequenced in a study of blood T cell repertoires in COVID-19. Clones were sequenced by immunoSEQ multiplex PCR, and TCRdb holds only the in-frame ones, with some missing. Of fewer than 200,000 clones listed, about 85% are singletons. Sample: peripheral blood. These receptors all stem from a woman older than 75 with acute or convalescent COVID-19.

A few counts support this clone. This chain's CDR3 is CASSPRGYNEQFF. Here the CDR3 DNA reads TGCGCCAGCAGCCCACGGGGTTACAATGAGCAGTTCTTC. The rearrangement uses TRBV5-1 and TRBJ2-1; D is perhaps TRBD2 (5 bases). Trimming removed 4 bases at V and 4 bases at J, with 9 bases between. Germline loops: CDR1 SGHRS, CDR2 YFSETQ. The CDR3 has 13 residues.

This chain uses TRBV5-1 with TRBJ1-1, with 9 bases matching TRBD1. The germline gives CDR1 SGHRS, CDR2 YFSETQ. The CDR3 is made up of 15 amino acids. J gave up 1 base and V 3 bases, and 4 bases lay outside the gene matches. The CDR3 spells CASSWTGATNTEAFF. The CDR3 nucleotides read TGCGCCAGCAGCTGGACAGGGGCCACGAACACTGAAGCTTTCTTT.

This clone was counted only a few times. The chain uses TRBV11-2 and TRBJ2-1; the D is unclear. Germline values: CDR1 SGHAT, CDR2 FQNNGV. The CDR3 loop spans 11 amino acids. V was cut by 2 bases and J by 10 bases, with 6 bases left in between. CDR3 amino acids: CASSLQVEQFF. For the CDR3, the DNA is TGTGCCAGCAGCTTACAGGTAGAGCAGTTCTTC.

This sequence joins TRBV14 and TRBJ1-6, with D possibly being TRBD1 (6 bases). Trimming stripped 4 bases from V and 10 bases from J, with 14 bases between. Germline V lookup: CDR1 SGHDN, CDR2 FVKESK. The CDR3 totals 14 residues. CDR3 loop: CASSRTARGSPLHF. CDR3 DNA sequence: TGTGCCAGCAGCCGGACAGCCCGAGGATCACCCCTCCACTTT.

This clone was counted a single time. The genes are TRBV5-1 and TRBJ2-3, with TRBD2 matching 12 bases. This CDR3 comprises 19 residues. Germline V gene lookup returns CDR1 SGHRS and CDR2 YFSETQ. The ends lost 0 bases at V and 1 base at J; junction bases unmatched: 9. In nucleotides, the CDR3 is TGCGCCAGCAGCTTGGCCGTGCTAGCGGGAGGGTGGGGCACAGATACGCAGTATTTT. As protein: CASSLAVLAGGWGTDTQYF. The variable domain in full, with the rest retrieved from reference TRBV5-1 and TRBJ2-3, is KAGVTQTPRYLIKTRGQQVTLSCSPISGHRSVSWYQQTPGQGLQFLFEYFSETQRNKGNFPGRFSGRQFSNSRSEMNVSTLELGDSALYLCASSLAVLAGGWGTDTQYFGPGTRLTVL.

The chain uses TRBV30 and TRBJ1-2, with 9 bases that match TRBD1. Germline values: CDR1 GTSNPN, CDR2 SVGIG (reference sequence). The length of the CDR3 is 12 residues. Unmatched junction bases numbered 1, after V lost 5 bases and J lost 3 bases. CDR3 nucleotides: TGTGCCTGGGGGGACAGGGACTATGGCTACACCTTC. This codes for CAWGDRDYGYTF.

CDR3 in DNA: TGTGCCAGTAGTATGTACGGGTGGACAGGGGGCCGTTTCGCTGGAAACACCATATATTTT. Protein: CASSMYGWTGGRFAGNTIYF. V and J are TRBV19 and TRBJ1-3; TRBD1 matches at 11 bases. The CDR3 sequence is 20 residues long. J lost 2 bases, V lost 3 bases, and 15 bases had no gene match. Germline CDR1 LNHDA, CDR2 SQIVND (reference sequence).

The V and J genes are TRBV10-3 and TRBJ1-1; maybe TRBD1 (6 bases). Germline-derived CDR1 and CDR2 are ENHRY and SYGVKD. Trimming left V 4 bases short and J 10 bases short, with 22 bases between. The CDR3 runs 15 residues. This CDR3 reads CAISGDSGTNKGAFF. CDR3 nucleotide sequence: TGTGCCATCAGTGGGGATTCCGGGACAAATAAGGGAGCTTTCTTT.

This rearrangement joins TRBV19 to TRBJ2-6; 8 bases map to TRBD2. The germline V gene encodes CDR1 LNHDA and CDR2 SQIVND (reference sequence). The junction had 5 bases not matched to a gene; V was cut back by 6 bases and J by 4 bases. This CDR3 contains 15 residues. The CDR3 loop is CASSPGGAGANVLTF. CDR3 in DNA: TGTGCCAGTAGCCCGGGGGGGGCAGGGGCCAACGTCCTGACTTTC.

This chain uses TRBV6-4 with TRBJ2-2, with 8 bases matching TRBD1. The length of the CDR3 is 19 residues. Germline trimming cut 7 bases from V and 4 bases from J; bases unmatched to any gene: 20. Germline CDR1 and CDR2: MRHNA and SNTAGT. The CDR3 loop is CASTPGAGGLEESTGELFF. CDR3 DNA: TGTGCCAGCACGCCTGGGGCAGGGGGCCTGGAGGAGAGCACCGGGGAGCTGTTTTTT.

The chain has TRBV19 and TRBJ2-6, with unresolved D. Trimming left V 6 bases short and J 0 bases short, with 21 bases between. This CDR3 has 19 residues. CDR1 and CDR2 from the germline V gene are LNHDA and SQIVND (reference sequence). The CDR3 sequence is CASSQNGPPVLSGANVLTF. CDR3 bases: TGTGCCAGTAGCCAAAACGGTCCCCCTGTGCTCTCTGGGGCCAACGTCCTGACTTTC.

This chain joins TRBV29-1 and TRBJ1-2, with TRBD1 as a possible D gene (6 bases). This CDR3 is 12 amino acids long. Germline CDR1 reads SQVTM; CDR2 reads ANQGSEA. V lost 2 bases to trimming and J lost 7 bases, with 11 bases between them. The CDR3 sequence: CSVEMGAGGYTF. The CDR3 nucleotides read TGCAGCGTTGAAATGGGGGCAGGTGGCTACACCTTC.

The sample holds one count of this clone. The chain links TRBV5-1 to TRBJ1-1; D is unresolved. The V gene lost 3 bases and the J gene lost 1 base, with 10 bases spanning the gap. The CDR3 totals 14 residues. Germline V CDR1 and CDR2: SGHRS, YFSETQ. CDR3 in amino acids: CASSSQPSNTEAFF. DNA of the CDR3: TGCGCCAGCAGCTCACAGCCTTCGAACACTGAAGCTTTCTTT.

This clone was detected a few times. In nucleotides, the CDR3 is TGTGCCAGCAGCCAACGAGCGGGGGGGAGCTATGGCTACACCTTC. Its translation: CASSQRAGGSYGYTF. The rearrangement uses TRBV3-1 (or the pseudogene TRBV3-2) and TRBJ1-2, with D tentatively TRBD1 (5 bases). Trimming cost V 2 bases and J 4 bases, with 14 bases left between them. CDR1 LGHDT and CDR2 YNNKEL come from the germline V gene (reference sequence). CDR3 length: 15 residues.

The gene calls are TRBV5-4 and TRBJ1-2, with D possibly being TRBD1 (6 bases). Trimming cost V 6 bases and J 4 bases, with 13 bases left between them. The length of the CDR3 is 13 residues. The germline V gene has CDR1 SGHNT and CDR2 YYREEE (reference sequence). DNA for the CDR3: TGTGCCAGCACCAAACAGGGCGGCTATGGCTACACCTTC. Its protein product is CASTKQGGYGYTF.

The chain employs TRBV30 and TRBJ2-7; D might be TRBD1 (6 bases). In germline, CDR1 is GTSNPN, CDR2 SVGIG (reference sequence). The germline V and J ends were trimmed by 2 bases and 1 base, with 12 bases remaining between them. There are 14 residues in the CDR3. In DNA, the CDR3 is TGTGCCTGGAGTTGGGGGCGGAGATCCTACGAGCAGTACTTC. Translated, it gives CAWSWGRRSYEQYF.

CDR3 amino acids: CASSIFWGQSSAGNTIYF. The CDR3 nucleotides read TGTGCCAGTAGTATTTTTTGGGGACAGAGCTCCGCTGGAAACACCATATATTTT. This chain links TRBV19 with TRBJ1-3; 7 positions match TRBD1. CDR1 and CDR2 from the germline V gene are LNHDA and SQIVND (reference sequence). The CDR3 covers 18 residues. V shed 3 bases and J 2 bases; nucleotides not matched to a gene: 13.

This clone turned up a few times. The rearrangement uses TRBV5-6 and TRBJ2-7, with D unresolved. Per germline, CDR1 SGHDT and CDR2 YYEEEE. This CDR3 contains 12 residues. Trimming took 5 bases from V and 3 from J, leaving 9 bases between them. CDR3 in amino acids: CASRKRGYEQYF. The DNA for the CDR3 is TGTGCCAGCAGGAAGAGAGGCTACGAGCAGTACTTC.

The chain employs TRBV12-3 or TRBV12-4 and TRBJ1-1, with D hard to call. Deletions cut 2 bases from V and 6 bases from J, with 10 bases between. This CDR3 region has 13 residues. The CDR3 DNA is TGTGCCAGCAGTTTACCACTAGCGCCTGAAGCTTTCTTT. Translating gives CASSLPLAPEAFF.

This chain uses TRBV5-1 with TRBJ2-7, with 9 bases matching TRBD1. V dropped 3 bases and J dropped 5; count of bases not matched to a gene: 9. The CDR3 sequence is 15 residues long. Germline values: CDR1 SGHRS, CDR2 YFSETQ. The CDR3 coding sequence is TGCGCCAGCAGCTGGGGACAGGGCAATTCGAACGAGCAGTACTTC. This translates into CASSWGQGNSNEQYF.